Following are 24 T cell receptor beta chains from one sample sequenced in a study of blood T cells in healthy people across ages. Primers used in a second PCR of roughly 7 to 12 cycles were a sample-barcoded 5' primer and a J-beta primer mix. MiXCR, applied by TCRdb to the 5' RACE reads, yields one record per CDR3 protein. The profile shows roughly 1.5 million distinct CDR3 sequences, approximately 43% of them singletons. Sequences were obtained from blood. These receptors came from a woman aged 18-29 years in good health.

This rearrangement joins TRBV14 to TRBJ1-5, with TRBD1 as a possible D gene (5 bases). CDR1 and CDR2 from the germline V gene are SGHDN and FVKESK. CDR3 length: 16 amino acids. The V end lost 1 base, the J end lost 4 bases, and 14 bases lay between the germline ends. CDR3 bases: TGTGCCAGCAGCCAAGGATTGTTCAGGGCAAATCAGCCCCAGCATTTT. Its protein is CASSQGLFRANQPQHF.

The V and J genes are TRBV4-3 and TRBJ2-3; TRBD1 might be the D (7 bases). The CDR3 is 18 residues long. CDR1 is LGHNA, CDR2 YSLEER, per germline. V lost 0 bases and J lost 6, with 22 bases in between. The CDR3 nucleotides read TGCGCCAGCAGCCAAGATTTTGTGGGACAGCCTGGGGGGGATACGCAGTATTTT. Amino acids: CASSQDFVGQPGGDTQYF.

The chain couples TRBV5-1 to TRBJ1-2; a possible D gene is TRBD1 (6 bases). Germline V lookup: CDR1 SGHRS, CDR2 YFSETQ. Trimming stripped 2 bases from V and 5 bases from J, with 13 bases between. The CDR3 extends over 14 amino acids. In nucleotides, the CDR3 is TGCGCCAGCAGCTTAGGGGGGCGGCAGTATGGCTACACCTTC. Its protein product is CASSLGGRQYGYTF.

For the CDR3, the DNA is TGTGCCAGCAGTCGCTCATCCGAGGGCTTAGGCTATGGCTACACCTTC. The encoded protein is CASSRSSEGLGYGYTF. This chain links TRBV6-2 or TRBV6-3 with TRBJ1-2; D gene uncertain. Trimming stripped 5 bases from V and 4 bases from J, with 20 bases between. CDR3 length: 16 residues. In germline, CDR1 is MNHEY, CDR2 SVGEGT.

The rearrangement uses TRBV3-1 and TRBJ2-1; 7 nucleotides align to TRBD2. The assigned J gene may be wrong: the sequence end matches TRBJ2-7 better. This CDR3 region has 14 residues. Germline values: CDR1 LGHDT, CDR2 YNNKEL (reference sequence). The CDR3 reads CASSQMRDYNEQYF. DNA for the CDR3: TGTGCCAGCAGCCAAATGAGGGACTACAATGAGCAGTACTTC.

This chain connects TRBV6-2 or TRBV6-3 to TRBJ2-5; 10 positions agree with TRBD2. V trimming: 6 bases; J trimming: 11 bases; junction bases outside the gene matches: 18. The CDR3 has 16 amino acids. Looked up from germline, CDR1 is MNHEY and CDR2 is SVGEGT. The CDR3 is CASRMTSGLSSYKQYF. DNA for the CDR3: TGTGCCAGCAGGATGACTAGCGGGCTTTCCTCCTACAAGCAGTACTTC.

The rearrangement links TRBV29-1 to TRBJ2-2; 7 nucleotides line up with TRBD2. The CDR3 length is 13 residues. Germline V lookup: CDR1 SQVTM, CDR2 ANQGSEA. V was clipped by 3 bases and J by 5 bases; unmatched bases: 3. CDR3 nucleotide sequence: TGCAGCGTTGAGGGGGGGGGAACCGGGGAGCTGTTTTTT. It is translated as CSVEGGGTGELFF.

This clonotype was seen at least ten times. The V call is TRBV7-2, the J call TRBJ1-2, with D tentatively TRBD1 (6 bases). CDR1 is SGHTA and CDR2 is FQGNSA in the germline V gene. Between the trimmed V and J ends, which lost 5 bases and 4 bases, there was a span of 17 bases. CDR3 length: 15 residues. DNA for the CDR3: TGTGCCAGCAGCCCTGGAGGAGGGACACCCTATGGCTACACCTTC. It encodes CASSPGGGTPYGYTF.

This chain connects TRBV11-1 to TRBJ2-1; 11 bases map to TRBD1. V shed 4 bases, J shed 5 bases, and the junction held 7 bases outside the gene matches. Per the germline V gene, CDR1 is SGHAT and CDR2 is FQDESV (reference sequence). There are 16 residues in the CDR3. The CDR3 DNA reads TGTGCCAGCAGCTCCTGGACAGGGGGCGCCAACAATGAGCAGTTCTTC. It codes for CASSSWTGGANNEQFF.

The rearrangement uses TRBV12-3 or TRBV12-4 and TRBJ1-2; D gene unclear. The CDR3 loop spans 16 amino acids. V lost 2 bases and J lost 0, with 13 bases in between. In DNA form, the CDR3 reads TGTGCCAGCAGTTTATCGGGTCCGGCTCCTAACTATGGCTACACCTTC. Encoded protein: CASSLSGPAPNYGYTF.

V is TRBV7-8 and J is TRBJ1-2; D is undetermined. V lost 5 bases and J lost 2, with 15 bases in between. This CDR3 contains 15 residues. Germline V lookup: CDR1 SGHVS, CDR2 FQNEAQ. CDR3: CASSPFRDLNYGYTF. The DNA for the CDR3 is TGTGCCAGCAGCCCATTTCGAGATTTAAACTATGGCTACACCTTC.

The table lists this clonotype with a few counts. The chain couples TRBV14 to TRBJ2-7; D might be TRBD1 (6 bases). Germline CDR1 reads SGHDN; CDR2 reads FVKESK. This CDR3 has 16 residues. V was pared by 4 bases and J by 4 bases, with 20 bases between. The DNA of the CDR3 is TGTGCCAGCAGCCGAATACAGGGAGAAAACTATTACGAGCAGTACTTC. Encoded protein: CASSRIQGENYYEQYF.

There are many counts of this clonotype. The CDR3 sequence: CASSSGTGGSYEQYF. CDR3 in DNA: TGTGCCAGCAGTTCCGGGACGGGGGGCTCCTACGAGCAGTACTTC. The chain recombines TRBV28 with TRBJ2-7; 7 nucleotides agree with TRBD2. The germline gives CDR1 MDHEN, CDR2 SYDVKM. With 4 bases clipped from V and 0 bases from J, the junction kept 6 bases outside the gene matches. CDR3 length equals 15 residues.

CDR3 coding DNA: TGTGCCAGCAGTTATGAGGACGCAGTTTATGGCTACACCTTC. Amino acid sequence: CASSYEDAVYGYTF. This chain joins TRBV7-9 and TRBJ1-2; D is ambiguous. This CDR3 comprises 14 residues. CDR1 and CDR2 (germline): SEHNR, FQNEAQ (reference sequence). V lost 6 bases, J lost 5 bases, and 16 bases lay in between.

This chain links TRBV20-1 with TRBJ2-7; D possibly uses TRBD1 or TRBD2 (5 bases each). Germline-derived CDR1 and CDR2 are DFQATT and SNEGSKA (reference sequence). The germline V and J ends were trimmed by 0 bases and 3 bases, with 6 bases remaining between them. The CDR3 sequence is 12 residues long. The CDR3 DNA is TGCAGTGCTAGAGAGGGGGTCTACGAGCAGTACTTC. It specifies CSAREGVYEQYF.

V and J are TRBV29-1 and TRBJ2-6; D is perhaps TRBD1 (5 bases). Germline V gives CDR1 SQVTM, CDR2 ANQGSEA. This CDR3 has 14 amino acids. V lost 4 bases, J lost 1 base, and 8 bases lay in between. The CDR3 region has the DNA TGCAGCGTTGCCCCAGGGTCTGGGGCCAACGTCCTGACTTTC. Amino acids: CSVAPGSGANVLTF.

This clonotype occurred a few times. J is TRBJ2-1 and V is TRBV7-9; 7 bases align to TRBD2. The CDR3 contains 15 residues. Looked up from germline, CDR1 is SEHNR and CDR2 is FQNEAQ (reference sequence). J gave up 7 bases and V 5 bases, and 11 bases lay outside the gene matches. This chain's CDR3 is CASSRGGVNRNEQFF. DNA for the CDR3: TGTGCCAGCAGCAGGGGAGGGGTCAACAGGAATGAGCAGTTCTTC.

CDR3 DNA: TGCAGTGCAACGACAGGGGGTTCCTACGAGCAGTACTTC. Translation: CSATTGGSYEQYF. The V and J genes are TRBV20-1 and TRBJ2-7; TRBD1 matches at 9 bases. Germline trimming cut 6 bases from V and 1 base from J; bases unmatched to any gene: 4. CDR3 length: 13 amino acids. Germline V gene sequence: CDR1 DFQATT, CDR2 SNEGSKA (reference sequence).

The chain is built from TRBV11-1 and TRBJ2-5; D remains ambiguous. The DNA end is more similar to TRBJ2-1, so the J call may be wrong. The germline gives CDR1 SGHAT, CDR2 FQDESV (reference sequence). The CDR3 is made up of 13 amino acids. Written as DNA, the CDR3 is TGTGCCAGCAGCTTATTGCCCCACCCCCAGCAGTTCTTC. This translates into CASSLLPHPQQFF.

This clonotype appeared a few times. The chain couples TRBV7-9 to TRBJ1-6; D gene unclear. The CDR3 runs 15 residues. The germline V gene has CDR1 SEHNR and CDR2 FQNEAQ (reference sequence). V lost 5 bases to trimming and J lost 0 bases, with 8 bases between them. This chain's CDR3 is CASSRGSSYNSPLHF. In DNA, the CDR3 is TGTGCCAGCAGCCGAGGGAGCTCCTATAATTCACCCCTCCACTTT.

This chain uses TRBV6-5 with TRBJ1-2, with 9 bases lining up with TRBD1. V lost 5 bases to trimming and J lost 4 bases; unmatched junction nucleotides: 2. The CDR3 contains 13 residues. Germline lookup yields CDR1 MNHEY and CDR2 SVGAGI. The CDR3 DNA sequence: TGTGCCAGCAGTATGGGACAGGGCTATGGCTACACCTTC. As protein: CASSMGQGYGYTF.

The chain employs TRBV15 and TRBJ2-7; 10 nucleotides align to TRBD2. Trimming removed 2 bases from V and 4 bases from J; junction bases left unmatched: 5. This CDR3 is built from 15 residues. Germline CDR1 reads LNHNV; CDR2 reads YYDKDF (reference sequence). The CDR3 region has the DNA TGTGCCACCAGCAGACTTAGCGGGGGGCTTTACGAGCAGTACTTC. As protein: CATSRLSGGLYEQYF.

This clonotype came up a few times. The rearrangement uses TRBV9 and TRBJ1-1, with D unclear. The CDR3 is 13 amino acids. CDR1 and CDR2 from the germline V gene are SGDLS and YYNGEE. The V end was cut by 2 bases, the J end by 4 bases, with 9 bases between. CDR3 amino acids: CASSVGLSTEAFF. The CDR3 coding sequence is TGTGCCAGCAGCGTTGGGTTGAGCACTGAAGCTTTCTTT.

On this clonotype: At one of its ends the junction is not consistent with the germline gene, which may arise from a read error. The chain links TRBV7-7 to TRBJ2-5, with 7 positions matching TRBD2. This CDR3 comprises 16 residues. CDR1 and CDR2 (germline): SSHAT, FNYEAQ (reference sequence). CDR3 DNA: TGTGCTAGCAGCCGCCGGACTAGACCAATTGCAGAGACCCAGTACTTC. Protein: CASSRRTRPIAETQYF.